Below are 7 T cell receptor beta chains sequenced from a single sample in a study of cytomegalovirus exposure and HLA in healthy donors. Researchers ran the PCR with 60 Vbeta and 13 Jbeta primers. The assay was immunoSEQ multiplex PCR, and TCRdb's table has in-frame clones only and misses some. This table has roughly 120,000 clones, roughly 69% appearing once. The specimen was PBMCs. The receptors originated from a woman under 40 in good health and CMV-seronegative.

The chain links TRBV27 to TRBJ2-3, with a tentative D call TRBD2 (6 bases). With 7 bases removed from V and 0 bases from J, the gap between germline ends came to 14 bases. Germline CDR1 MNHEY, CDR2 SMNVEV (reference sequence). CDR3 length equals 15 residues. This CDR3 reads CASTGAGPSTDTQYF. The CDR3 coding sequence is TGTGCCAGCACAGGAGCGGGCCCCAGCACAGATACGCAGTATTTT.

The chain is built from TRBV27 and TRBJ2-3; TRBD2 matches at 14 bases. Germline CDR1 reads MNHEY; CDR2 reads SMNVEV (reference sequence). The CDR3 runs 20 residues. V shed 5 bases, J shed 3 bases, and the junction held 16 bases outside the gene matches. CDR3: CASSLPDTGTSGSGTDTQYF. The CDR3 coding sequence is TGTGCCAGCAGTCTGCCGGACACTGGGACTAGCGGGAGTGGTACAGATACGCAGTATTTT.

This chain joins TRBV11-3 and TRBJ1-4; a possible D gene is TRBD1 (6 bases). V shed 11 bases and J shed 0 bases, with 13 bases lying between them. The CDR3 consists of 14 residues. CDR1 is SGHNT, CDR2 YENEEA, per germline. The CDR3 DNA sequence: TGTGCCCGAAACCGGACAGCAACTAATGAAAAACTGTTTTTT. It yields the protein CARNRTATNEKLFF. Complete variable domain (other parts from reference TRBV11-3 and TRBJ1-4): EAGVVQSPRYKIIEKKQPVAFWCNPISGHNTLYWYLQNLGQGPELLIRYENEEAVDDSQLPKDRFSAERLKGVDSTLKIQPAELGDSAVYLCARNRTATNEKLFFGSGTQLSVL.

The V call is TRBV19, the J call TRBJ1-2, with 9 bases lining up with TRBD1. CDR1 is LNHDA and CDR2 is SQIVND in the germline V gene (reference sequence). This CDR3 region has 14 residues. Trimming took 7 bases from V and 8 from J; bases not matched to a gene: 11. CDR3 amino acids: CASTNSGTGRGYTF. Here the CDR3 DNA reads TGTGCCAGTACCAACTCCGGGACAGGGCGCGGCTACACCTTC.

This chain uses TRBV27 with TRBJ2-7; tentatively, D is TRBD1 (6 bases). The CDR3 sequence is 14 residues long. CDR1 and CDR2 (germline): MNHEY, SMNVEV (reference sequence). Trimming shortened V by 2 bases and J by 4 bases, and 12 bases separated the two germline ends. The CDR3 DNA sequence: TGTGCCAGCAGTTTAAACAGGGTAGGGTACGAGCAGTACTTC. Translating it yields CASSLNRVGYEQYF.

In its sample, this clone was seen a few times. The chain combines TRBV9 with TRBJ2-1, with 7 bases lining up with TRBD2. CDR1 is SGDLS, CDR2 YYNGEE, per germline. V was clipped by 1 base and J by 4 bases; unmatched bases: 2. The CDR3 has 14 amino acids. The CDR3 nucleotides are TGTGCCAGCAGCGTATGGGGGGGGTACAATGAGCAGTTCTTC. It translates to CASSVWGGYNEQFF. Full variable domain (rest looked up from reference TRBV9 and TRBJ2-1): DSGVTQTPKHLITATGQRVTLRCSPRSGDLSVYWYQQSLDQGLQFLIQYYNGEERAKGNILERFSAQQFPDLHSELNLSSLELGDSALYFCASSVWGGYNEQFFGPGTRLTVL.

The rearrangement joins TRBV19 to TRBJ1-2; TRBD1 might be the D (6 bases). The CDR3 extends over 15 amino acids. Germline loops: CDR1 LNHDA, CDR2 SQIVND (reference sequence). V was shortened by 3 bases and J by 6 bases, with 17 bases between the two germline ends. This chain's CDR3 is CASSIGDKISDGYTF. CDR3 DNA: TGTGCCAGTAGTATTGGGGACAAGATATCGGATGGCTACACCTTC.